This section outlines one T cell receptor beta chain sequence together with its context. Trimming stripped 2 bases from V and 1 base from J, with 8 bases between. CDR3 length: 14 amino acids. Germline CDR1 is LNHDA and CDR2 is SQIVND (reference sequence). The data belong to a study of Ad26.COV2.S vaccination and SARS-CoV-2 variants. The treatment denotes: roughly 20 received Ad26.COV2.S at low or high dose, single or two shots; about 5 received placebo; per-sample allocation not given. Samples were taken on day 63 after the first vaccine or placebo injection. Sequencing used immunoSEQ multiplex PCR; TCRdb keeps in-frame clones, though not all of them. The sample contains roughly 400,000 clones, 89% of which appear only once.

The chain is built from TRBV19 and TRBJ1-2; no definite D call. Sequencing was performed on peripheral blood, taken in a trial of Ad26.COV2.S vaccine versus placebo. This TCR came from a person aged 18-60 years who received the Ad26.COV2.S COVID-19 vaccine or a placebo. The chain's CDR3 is CASSISGNNYGYTF. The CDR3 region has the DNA TGTGCCAGTAGTATATCTGGGAATAACTATGGCTACACCTTC.